The clone carrying this T cell receptor (beta chain) has more than one count but fewer than ten. The antigen is undetermined. The source of the sample is a study of cytomegalovirus exposure and HLA in healthy donors. On the study more broadly: Previous work identified roughly 120 million unique TCR beta sequences from around 170 million T cells.

Germline V gene data show CDR1 as SGDLS and CDR2 as YYNGEE. The CDR3 contains 16 residues. V trimming: 4 bases; J trimming: 5 bases; junction bases outside the gene matches: 14. Study-wide points: A missense variant in DCLRE1C was later tied to TCR beta V- and J-gene trimming. Being indistinguishable, some V segments were excluded, TRBV6-2 and TRBV6-3 among them.

The PCR ran on 60 Vbeta and 13 Jbeta primers. The repertoire was sequenced with immunoSEQ multiplex PCR; TCRdb's copy has only in-frame clones and lacks some. The data contain over 120,000 clones, 75% to 80% of them singletons. This chain uses TRBV9 with TRBJ1-2; TRBD1 aligns across 7 bases. The source material was PBMCs. This receptor was identified in a woman aged 18-29 years in good health and CMV-seropositive. CDR3 nucleotides: TGTGCCAGCAGCACCGGACAGGCCATAGAAGGGTATGGCTACACCTTC. It is translated as CASSTGQAIEGYGYTF.